One TCR beta chain is described in this entry. Its antigen remains unidentified. This entry belongs to a study of cytomegalovirus exposure and HLA in healthy donors. PCR was performed using 60 Vbeta and 13 Jbeta primers. The data were produced by immunoSEQ multiplex PCR, yet TCRdb's version contains in-frame clones alone and is incomplete. This sample yields under 200,000 clones, of which roughly 80% are seen a single time; roughly 6.3% belongs to the top ten. The J segment lost 2 bases and the V segment lost 5 bases, leaving 3 bases of the junction unmatched. CDR1 SGHTA and CDR2 FQGTGA come from the germline V gene. The CDR3 loop spans 14 amino acids. The study's findings and limits: Productive status was seen about 90% or about 30% of the time for most TCR beta V segments in an earlier analysis.

Sequencing was carried out using PBMCs. The chain joins TRBV7-3 to TRBJ1-2; 9 nucleotides line up with TRBD1. The TCR was taken from a man in his forties or fifties in good health and CMV-seropositive. Here the CDR3 reads CASSPDRGNYGYTF. The CDR3 nucleotides read TGTGCCAGCAGCCCCGACAGGGGGAACTATGGCTACACCTTC. The whole variable domain, filled in from reference TRBV7-3 and TRBJ1-2, reads GAGVSQTPSNKVTEKGKYVELRCDPISGHTALYWYRQSLGQGPEFLIYFQGTGAADDSGLPNDRFFAVRPEGSVSTLKIQRTERGDSAVYLCASSPDRGNYGYTFGSGTRLTVV.